These 3 T cell receptor beta chains share one sample of origin, sequenced in a study of blood T cell repertoires in COVID-19. Profiling relied on immunoSEQ multiplex PCR, and the TCRdb table lists in-frame clones only, not all of them. The sample lists 250,000 to 350,000 clones; over 70% were seen once. The sequencing input was peripheral blood. The receptors derive from a woman aged 45 to 65 with acute or convalescent COVID-19.

This clone showed up just a few times. As DNA, the CDR3 is TGTGCCACCAGCAGAGTGGGGGGAGGAGGGAGAGAGACCCAGTACTTC. Its translation: CATSRVGGGGRETQYF. The J gene is TRBJ2-5, the V gene TRBV15; TRBD2 might be the D (6 bases). Germline-derived CDR1 and CDR2 are LNHNV and YYDKDF (reference sequence). V was shortened by 1 base and J by 4 bases, with 16 bases between the two germline ends. The CDR3 has 16 residues.

The chain uses TRBV18 and TRBJ2-7; 7 bases fit TRBD1. Looked up from germline, CDR1 is KGHSH and CDR2 is LQKENI. The junction had 4 bases not matched to a gene; V was cut back by 3 bases and J by 2 bases. The CDR3 is 14 amino acids. The CDR3 sequence: CASSPDGTAYEQYF. CDR3 nucleotide sequence: TGTGCCAGCTCACCCGACGGGACAGCCTACGAGCAGTACTTC.

The chain uses TRBV7-3 and TRBJ2-1; D perhaps matches TRBD2 (5 bases). The V gene lost 0 bases and the J gene lost 9 bases, with 9 bases spanning the gap. CDR3 size: 13 residues. Germline V gene lookup returns CDR1 SGHTA and CDR2 FQGTGA. The CDR3 here is CASSLTAAGEQFF. For the CDR3, the DNA is TGTGCCAGCAGCTTAACAGCGGCTGGTGAGCAGTTCTTC.